The rows below give T cell receptor beta chains drawn from one sample of a study of CXCR3-negative and CXCR3-positive naive CD8 T cells. TCRdb reprocessed the 5' RACE reads and keeps a single row for each CDR3 protein, giving no DNA. Recorded here are around 50,000 distinct CDR3 sequences; the top ten clones represent approximately 1.5%. The sequenced material came from naive CXCR3- CD8+ T cells from blood. These receptors were obtained from a human donor in good health. Some clones in this sample may be carry-over from other donors' samples. Each CDR3 is given with its conserved first and last residue. Clone size is stated in some rows and not others, as once, few, many or a class when expanded.

>TRBJ2-3|TRBV20-1|NA
CSAKFGDTQYF
>TRBJ1-1|TRBV29-1|NA
CSIRTGLAEAFF
>TRBJ2-7|TRBV7-3|NA
CASSHGTDYEQYF
>TRBJ2-3|TRBV7-9|NA
CASSRPRPLDTQYF
>TRBJ2-1|TRBV4-1|NA
CASSQDIMGQGSDEQFF
>TRBJ2-7|TRBV29-1|medium-sized
CSVNLQGFYEQYF
>TRBJ2-3|TRBV28|NA
CASSFGGSTDTQYF
>TRBJ2-7|TRBV4-3|NA
CASSQGGQTNYEQYF
>TRBJ2-2|TRBV6-5|NA
CATRRYTGELFF
>TRBJ2-7|TRBV20-1|NA
CSALPTVASSYEQYF
>TRBJ2-1|TRBV10-1|NA
CASSALGQGYNEQFF
>TRBJ2-2|TRBV11-3|NA
CASSVDRNTGELFF
>TRBJ1-2|TRBV6-4|NA
CASKDPLGGYTF
>TRBJ2-1|TRBV29-1|NA
CSVGVTGTEQFF
>TRBJ2-2|TRBV7-6|NA
CASSLGGPNTGELFF
>TRBJ2-1|TRBV27|NA
CASTGSSRGINEQFF
>TRBJ1-6|TRBV6-5|NA
CASSPLWGSILREDYNSPLHF
>TRBJ2-7|TRBV28|NA
CASSFPSGGPYEQYF
>TRBJ1-5|TRBV4-1|NA
CASSQDQGWQPQHF
>TRBJ2-3|TRBV7-3|NA
CASYGRGGGFTDTQYF
>TRBJ2-1|TRBV15|NA
CATSEGRNNEQFF
>TRBJ2-2|TRBV6-6|NA
CASSYSARSNTGELFF